This is a list of T cell receptor beta chains from one sample in a study of T cells in Graves' hyperthyroidism and ophthalmopathy. One entry per CDR3 protein results from TCRdb running MiXCR on the multiplex PCR reads. Among 300,000 to 450,000 distinct CDR3 sequences listed, roughly 13% were seen once. The sample taken for sequencing was blood. The source of these receptors is a woman aged 55-69 years with Graves' hyperthyroidism. Each CDR3 is given with its conserved first and last residue. The order of the fields is V gene, D gene, J gene, clone size, CDR3 DNA, CDR3 protein. The D gene is left open where the match is weak. Only some rows state a clone size, as once, few, many or a class for expanded clones.

TRBV10-3	NA	TRBJ2-2	many	TGTGCCATCAGTAGTTCGCTGGAGAACACCGGGGAGCTGTTTTTT	CAISSSLENTGELFF
TRBV7-2	TRBD2	TRBJ2-5	NA	TGTGCCAGCAGCGTTCGGGAGGTCCAAGAGACCCAGTACTTC	CASSVREVQETQYF
TRBV3-1	TRBD1	TRBJ2-3	NA	TGTGCCAGCAGCCAAGATCCGACAGGGACAGATACGCAGTATTTT	CASSQDPTGTDTQYF
TRBV24-1	NA	TRBJ2-3	many	TGTGCCACCAGATCTACACAGGGCGCAGATACGCAGTATTTT	CATRSTQGADTQYF
TRBV5-1	TRBD1	TRBJ1-6	NA	TGCGCCAGCAGCTTGGAGGGGACAGGGACCAATTCACCCCTCCACTTT	CASSLEGTGTNSPLHF
TRBV7-3	NA	TRBJ2-5	NA	TGTGCCAGCAGCTTACCTTTTTCCCAAGGCCGAGAGACCCAGTACTTC	CASSLPFSQGRETQYF
TRBV11-3	TRBD2	TRBJ2-1	many	TGTGCCAGCAGCTCCAGACTAGCGCACAATGAGCAGTTCTTC	CASSSRLAHNEQFF
TRBV12-3/TRBV12-4	NA	TRBJ2-5	many	TGTGCCAGCTCTAGCAATCAAGAGACCCAGTACTTC	CASSSNQETQYF
TRBV11-3	NA	TRBJ2-7	many	TGTGCCAGCAGCCTCCCGGGTGGCGAGCAGTACTTC	CASSLPGGEQYF
TRBV12-3/TRBV12-4	TRBD2	TRBJ2-5	many	TGTGCCAGCAGTTTTCAGGGACTAGTCCATGAGACCCAGTACTTC	CASSFQGLVHETQYF
TRBV6-1	TRBD2	TRBJ2-3	many	TGTGCCAGCAGGGGGACTAGCGGGCTTCTGCGTACGCAGTATTTT	CASRGTSGLLRTQYF
TRBV3-1	NA	TRBJ2-3	many	TGTGCCAGCAGCCAGACGGCCGCTAGCACAGATACGCAGTATTTT	CASSQTAASTDTQYF
TRBV11-2	NA	TRBJ2-5	medium-sized	TGTGCCAGCAGCTTAGAAGACTTTGGGACCCAGTACTTC	CASSLEDFGTQYF
TRBV28	NA	TRBJ2-7	NA	TGTGCCAGCAGTTTACAGGGAGGCGAGCAGTACTTC	CASSLQGGEQYF
TRBV6-5	TRBD2	TRBJ2-1	NA	TGTGCCAGCAGTTTGGCCGGGACTAGCGGGCAAAATGAGCAGTTCTTC	CASSLAGTSGQNEQFF
TRBV6-6	NA	TRBJ1-5	NA	TGTGCCAGCAGTTACTCGAACAGGGTACAGCCCCAGCATTTT	CASSYSNRVQPQHF
TRBV5-6	NA	TRBJ2-2	few	TGTGCCAGCACCGGTGTTTTAAACACCGGGGAGCTGTTTTTT	CASTGVLNTGELFF
TRBV28	TRBD2	TRBJ2-3	many	TGTGCCAGCTCCGGGACTAACACAGATACGCAGTATTTT	CASSGTNTDTQYF
TRBV11-2	TRBD1	TRBJ2-5	NA	TGTGCCAGCAGCCGGGTCCAGGGGGCGAGAGAGACCCAGTACTTC	CASSRVQGARETQYF
TRBV12-3/TRBV12-4	TRBD1	TRBJ1-2	many	TGTGCCAGCAGTTTGGGACAGGGCGACGGCTACACCTTC	CASSLGQGDGYTF
TRBV29-1	TRBD2	TRBJ2-5	NA	TGCAGCGCCGCCGGGGGGGTTGTTTGGGAGACCCAGTACTTC	CSAAGGVVWETQYF
TRBV3-1	NA	TRBJ1-3	NA	TGTGCCAGCAGCCCCCAGGGCATTGGAAACACCATATATTTT	CASSPQGIGNTIYF
TRBV12-3/TRBV12-4	NA	TRBJ2-1	many	TGTGCCAGCAGCCCAGCGGACCGCATTAATGAGCAGTTCTTC	CASSPADRINEQFF
TRBV12-3/TRBV12-4	TRBD1	TRBJ1-2	many	TGTGCCAGCAAATCGACAGGGGCTGGCTACACCTTC	CASKSTGAGYTF
TRBV3-1	NA	TRBJ2-3	many	TGTGCCAGCAGCCCCGGGTGGGGTCCGGGCACAGATACGCAGTATTTT	CASSPGWGPGTDTQYF
TRBV11-3	TRBD2	TRBJ2-1	many	TGTGCCAGCAGCTTTGCCGGGACTACAAACAATGAGCAGTTCTTC	CASSFAGTTNNEQFF
TRBV6-6	NA	TRBJ2-7	many	TGTGCCAGCAGTTACTCGATTTCCGGGGAGTACTACGAGCAGTACTTC	CASSYSISGEYYEQYF
TRBV5-4	NA	TRBJ2-1	NA	TGTGCCAGCAGCTGGAGGCTAGCCCCCTCCTACAATGAGCAGTTCTTC	CASSWRLAPSYNEQFF
TRBV7-8	TRBD2	TRBJ2-7	few	TGTGCCAGCAGCCTGGGGACTAGCGGGTGGAAAGAGCAGTACTTC	CASSLGTSGWKEQYF
TRBV6-1	NA	TRBJ1-6	once	TGTGCCAGCAGGCGCGACAGTAATTCACCCCTCCACTTT	CASRRDSNSPLHF
TRBV4-1	NA	TRBJ2-7	NA	TGCGCCAGCAGCCAAGGGACGTCGAACGAGCAGTACTTC	CASSQGTSNEQYF
TRBV10-3	NA	TRBJ2-2	NA	TGTGCCATCTCCAGCCTAAATATAACCGGGGAGCTGTTTTTT	CAISSLNITGELFF
TRBV3-1	NA	TRBJ2-4	NA	TGTGCCAGCAGCAAATCTCGGGTCGTGGACATTCAGTACTTC	CASSKSRVVDIQYF
TRBV12-3/TRBV12-4	TRBD1	TRBJ1-5	many	TGTGCCAGCAGTTCGTCAGGGGGCGCCGTAAGCAATCAGCCCCAGCATTTT	CASSSSGGAVSNQPQHF
TRBV20-1	TRBD1	TRBJ1-2	many	TGCAGTGCTAGAGATGTGATAGGGGGCAGGCACTATGGCTACACCTTC	CSARDVIGGRHYGYTF
TRBV2	NA	TRBJ1-2	few	TGTGCCAGCAGTGAAGCGGGAATCCGTTATGGCTACACCTTC	CASSEAGIRYGYTF
TRBV20-1	NA	TRBJ2-7	many	TGCAGTGCACCCCCCCCCCTGGGGGGAGAGCAGTACTTC	CSAPPPLGGEQYF
TRBV7-8	NA	TRBJ2-5	many	TGTGCCAGCAGGACGACCCAGTTTGAGACCCAGTACTTC	CASRTTQFETQYF
TRBV19	TRBD1	TRBJ1-4	many	TGTGCCAGTAGTATTCTCGGACAGGGTGAAGAAAAACTGTTTTTT	CASSILGQGEEKLFF
TRBV9	TRBD1	TRBJ1-3	NA	TGTGCCAGCAGCGTAGGAGGCAGGGGGACCTCTGGAAACACCATATATTTT	CASSVGGRGTSGNTIYF
TRBV19	TRBD1	TRBJ2-1	many	TGTGCCAGTAGTATGGAGGACAGGGTTAATGAGCAGTTCTTC	CASSMEDRVNEQFF
TRBV5-1	NA	TRBJ2-7	NA	TGCGCCAGCAGCTTGGGGGACACCTCCCTGATAAAAGAGCAGTACTTC	CASSLGDTSLIKEQYF
TRBV7-3	NA	TRBJ2-7	NA	TGTGCCAGCAGCTTAATTCCAGGGAAGAACGAGCAGTACTTC	CASSLIPGKNEQYF
TRBV20-1	TRBD1	TRBJ1-2	few	TGCAGTGCCCCTATACAGGGGGATGGCTACACCTTC	CSAPIQGDGYTF
TRBV6-1	TRBD1	TRBJ2-5	many	TGTGCCAGCAGTGAATCCCCAGGGACAGGGGAGACCCAGTACTTC	CASSESPGTGETQYF
TRBV30	NA	TRBJ2-5	NA	TGTGCCTGGAGTGTACTATCGGGTCAAGAGACCCAGTACTTC	CAWSVLSGQETQYF
TRBV6-1	TRBD1	TRBJ1-2	once	TGTGCCAGCAGGAAATCCGGGTCAGGGGGCGCCTATGGCTACACCTTC	CASRKSGSGGAYGYTF
TRBV28	TRBD1	TRBJ1-2	many	TGTGCCAGCAGTCCGGGACAGGGGGATCTGGGCTACACCTTC	CASSPGQGDLGYTF
TRBV10-1	NA	TRBJ2-2	few	TGCGCCAGCAGTGAGTCGCCCGAGGTCACCGGGGAGCTGTTTTTT	CASSESPEVTGELFF
TRBV14	TRBD1	TRBJ1-4	many	TGTGCCAGCAGCCTGAGGCCTCCGGGACAGGGGAATGAAAAACTGTTTTTT	CASSLRPPGQGNEKLFF
TRBV12-3/TRBV12-4	TRBD2	TRBJ2-5	NA	TGTGCCAGCACCGGCGGGGGGGGGTTGGAGACCCAGTACTTC	CASTGGGGLETQYF
TRBV18	TRBD1	TRBJ2-1	NA	TGTGCCAGCTCATCCTTTGGACAGGGTAATGAGCAGTTCTTC	CASSSFGQGNEQFF
TRBV3-1	NA	TRBJ1-5	many	TGTGCCAGCAGCCAAGAGATAGGGCCCCAGCATTTT	CASSQEIGPQHF
TRBV7-2	NA	TRBJ2-3	NA	TGTGCCAGCAGCCCCTATCGGACTACTCAGGATACGCAGTATTTT	CASSPYRTTQDTQYF
TRBV20-1	NA	TRBJ2-7	many	TGCAGTGCTAGAGATGATCGACAGGAGCAGTACTTC	CSARDDRQEQYF
TRBV7-9	NA	TRBJ2-3	many	TGTGCCAGCAGCTCTCAGGGAGATACGCAGTATTTT	CASSSQGDTQYF
TRBV3-1	TRBD2	TRBJ2-1	many	TGTGCCAGCAGCGTAAGCGGGGGCGCTTACAATGAGCAGTTCTTC	CASSVSGGAYNEQFF
TRBV2	NA	TRBJ2-1	NA	TGTGCCAGCAGTGAGGGGCGGGGCCCCTACAATGAGCAGTTCTTC	CASSEGRGPYNEQFF
TRBV19	TRBD2	TRBJ2-3	NA	TGTGCCAGTAGTATGGGACTAGCGGGGCCGGATACGCAGTATTTT	CASSMGLAGPDTQYF